This T cell receptor (beta chain) was sequenced in a study of T cell responses to AZD1222 COVID-19 vaccine. Study information: Second doses at about 4 or about 12 weeks were pooled. Study findings and constraints: There were mostly white British donors and more females than males, and clonal diversity was possibly underestimated.

Some clones are missing from TCRdb's copy, which holds only in-frame ones; the method was immunoSEQ multiplex PCR. Of around 140,000 clones detected, 90% appear once; the ten largest clones hold 1.5% to 2%. On this clone: Antigen unknown.

This CDR3 spans 16 amino acids. With 3 bases clipped from V and 3 bases from J, the junction kept 10 bases outside the gene matches. Germline V lookup: CDR1 DFQATT, CDR2 SNEGSKA (reference sequence). This receptor was obtained from an adult in good health. This chain uses TRBV20-1 with TRBJ2-7, with 11 bases fitting TRBD2. The sample in question was peripheral blood, obtained on day 0 of AZD1222 vaccination. The DNA for the CDR3 is TGCAGTGCTAGTGGCCTAGCGGGGGGACTGAACTACGAGCAGTACTTC. This encodes CSASGLAGGLNYEQYF.